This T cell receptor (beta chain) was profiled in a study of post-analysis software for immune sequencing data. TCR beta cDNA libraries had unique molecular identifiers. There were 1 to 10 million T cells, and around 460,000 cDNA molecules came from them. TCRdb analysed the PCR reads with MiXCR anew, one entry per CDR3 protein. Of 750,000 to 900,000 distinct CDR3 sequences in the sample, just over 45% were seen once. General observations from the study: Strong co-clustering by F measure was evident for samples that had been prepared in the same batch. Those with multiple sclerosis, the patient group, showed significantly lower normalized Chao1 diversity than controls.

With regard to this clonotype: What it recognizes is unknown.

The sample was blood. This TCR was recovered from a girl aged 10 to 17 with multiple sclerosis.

The CDR3 sequence is CSAARDSSYEQYF. CDR3 DNA: TGCAGTGCTGCCCGGGACAGCTCCTACGAGCAGTACTTC. The V call is TRBV20-1, the J call TRBJ2-7, with TRBD1 matching over 7 bases. CDR3 length equals 13 residues. V shed 5 bases, J shed 0 bases, and the junction held 4 bases outside the gene matches. Germline values: CDR1 DFQATT, CDR2 SNEGSKA (reference sequence).